This T cell receptor (beta chain) was captured by sequencing in a study of vaccination and CD4 T cells after COVID-19. Study as a whole: In the convalescent group, nasal swab PCR was SARS-CoV-2 positive; about nine cases were mild and one severe. Overlapping spike peptides of SARS-CoV-2, HCoV-NL63, HCoV-OC43 and HCoV-229E stimulated the cells.

The CDR3 loop spans 12 amino acids. V lost 2 bases, J lost 7 bases, and 8 bases lay in between. Germline lookup yields CDR1 MNHEY and CDR2 SVGEGT. This sample's treatment: approximately nine-day PBMC culture with coronavirus spike peptide pools or control peptides (ViraFEST assay). IL-2 at approximately 10 IU/ml and peptide pools at 9 to 10 ug/ml were added to PBMCs cultured at about 2 million per well. On this clonotype itself: Its antigen is as yet unknown.

Cultured CD4+ T cell DNA was sequenced using the Oncomine TCR Beta short-read assay. The source of extracted genomic DNA was cultured CD4+ T cells. MiXCR, run by TCRdb on the PCR reads, gives a single entry per CDR3 protein. The sample has around 26,000 distinct CDR3 sequences, approximately 40% seen once. The chain joins TRBV6-2 or TRBV6-3 to TRBJ1-2; a weak D match, TRBD1 (5 bases). The sequence was obtained from a human donor who had recovered from COVID-19. Sequencing was carried out using CD4+ T cells from blood, cultured in vitro. The CDR3 is CASSYVGVGYTF. The CDR3 DNA reads as TGTGCCAGCAGTTACGTGGGGGTTGGCTACACCTTC.